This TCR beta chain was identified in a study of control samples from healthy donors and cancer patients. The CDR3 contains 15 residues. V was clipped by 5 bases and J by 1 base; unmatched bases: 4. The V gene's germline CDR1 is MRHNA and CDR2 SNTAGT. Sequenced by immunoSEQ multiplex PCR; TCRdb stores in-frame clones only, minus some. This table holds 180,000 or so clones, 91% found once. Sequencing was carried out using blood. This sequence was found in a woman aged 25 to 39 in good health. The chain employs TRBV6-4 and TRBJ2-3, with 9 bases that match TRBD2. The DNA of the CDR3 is TGTGCCAGCAGTTCTAGCGGGGACGGCACAGATACGCAGTATTTT. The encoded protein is CASSSSGDGTDTQYF.